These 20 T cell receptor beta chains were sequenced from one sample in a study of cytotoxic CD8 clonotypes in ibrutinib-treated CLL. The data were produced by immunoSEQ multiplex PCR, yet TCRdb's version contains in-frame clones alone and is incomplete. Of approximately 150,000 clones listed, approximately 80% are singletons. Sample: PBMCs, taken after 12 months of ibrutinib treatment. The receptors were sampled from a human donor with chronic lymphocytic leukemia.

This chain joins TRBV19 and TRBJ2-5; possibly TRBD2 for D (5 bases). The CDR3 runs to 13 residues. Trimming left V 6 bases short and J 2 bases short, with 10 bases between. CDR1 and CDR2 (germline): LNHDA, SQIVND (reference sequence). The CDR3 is CASSPPGQETQYF. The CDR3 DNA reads TGTGCCAGTAGCCCTCCGGGGCAAGAGACCCAGTACTTC.

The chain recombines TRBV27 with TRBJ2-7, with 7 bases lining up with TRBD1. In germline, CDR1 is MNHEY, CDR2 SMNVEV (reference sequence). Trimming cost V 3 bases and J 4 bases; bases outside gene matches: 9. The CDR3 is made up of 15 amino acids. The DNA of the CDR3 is TGTGCCAGCAGTTTCCAGGGGACAGACTTTTACGAGCAGTACTTC. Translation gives CASSFQGTDFYEQYF.

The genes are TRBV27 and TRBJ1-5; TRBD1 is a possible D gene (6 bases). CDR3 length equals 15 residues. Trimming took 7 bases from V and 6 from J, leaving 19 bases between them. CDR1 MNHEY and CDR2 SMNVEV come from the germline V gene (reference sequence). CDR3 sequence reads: CASKSHGGAFQPQHF. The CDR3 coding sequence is TGTGCCAGCAAATCCCACGGGGGCGCATTTCAGCCCCAGCATTTT.

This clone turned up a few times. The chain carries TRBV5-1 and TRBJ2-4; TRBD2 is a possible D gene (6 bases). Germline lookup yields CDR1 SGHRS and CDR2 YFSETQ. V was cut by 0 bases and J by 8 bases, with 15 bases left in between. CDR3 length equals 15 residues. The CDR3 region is CASSLAAGNEHIQYF. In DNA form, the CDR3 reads TGCGCCAGCAGCTTGGCCGCGGGGAATGAACACATTCAGTACTTC. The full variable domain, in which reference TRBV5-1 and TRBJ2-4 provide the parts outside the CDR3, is KAGVTQTPRYLIKTRGQQVTLSCSPISGHRSVSWYQQTPGQGLQFLFEYFSETQRNKGNFPGRFSGRQFSNSRSEMNVSTLELGDSALYLCASSLAAGNEHIQYFGAGTRLSVL.

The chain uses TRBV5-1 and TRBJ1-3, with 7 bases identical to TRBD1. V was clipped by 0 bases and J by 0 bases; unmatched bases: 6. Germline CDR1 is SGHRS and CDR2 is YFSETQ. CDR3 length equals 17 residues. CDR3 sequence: CASSLVPGQSSGNTIYF. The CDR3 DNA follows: TGCGCCAGCAGCTTGGTCCCGGGACAGAGCTCTGGAAACACCATATATTTT.

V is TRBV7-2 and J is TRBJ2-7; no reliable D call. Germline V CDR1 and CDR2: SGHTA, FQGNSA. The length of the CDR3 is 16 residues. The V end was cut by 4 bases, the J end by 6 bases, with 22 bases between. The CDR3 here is CASSSPPPEAQREQYF. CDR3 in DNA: TGTGCCAGCAGCTCGCCCCCTCCAGAGGCTCAGCGCGAGCAGTACTTC.

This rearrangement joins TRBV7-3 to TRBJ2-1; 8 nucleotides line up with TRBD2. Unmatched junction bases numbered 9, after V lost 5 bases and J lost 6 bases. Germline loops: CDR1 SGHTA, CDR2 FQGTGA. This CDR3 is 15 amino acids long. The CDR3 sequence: CASSQSGSGRNEQFF. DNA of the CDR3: TGTGCCAGCAGCCAGAGCGGGAGTGGTCGCAATGAGCAGTTCTTC.

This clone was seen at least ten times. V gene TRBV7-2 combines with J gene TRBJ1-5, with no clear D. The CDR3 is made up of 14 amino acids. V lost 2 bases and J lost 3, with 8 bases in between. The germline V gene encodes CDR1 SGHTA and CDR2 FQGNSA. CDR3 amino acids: CASSLWGSNQPQHF. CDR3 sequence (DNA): TGTGCCAGCAGCTTATGGGGTTCCAATCAGCCCCAGCATTTT.

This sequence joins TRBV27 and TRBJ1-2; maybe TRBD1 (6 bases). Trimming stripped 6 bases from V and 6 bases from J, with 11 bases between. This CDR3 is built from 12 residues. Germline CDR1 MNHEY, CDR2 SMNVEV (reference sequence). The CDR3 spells CASRAGGNGYTF. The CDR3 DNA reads TGTGCCAGCAGGGCCGGGGGCAATGGCTACACCTTC.

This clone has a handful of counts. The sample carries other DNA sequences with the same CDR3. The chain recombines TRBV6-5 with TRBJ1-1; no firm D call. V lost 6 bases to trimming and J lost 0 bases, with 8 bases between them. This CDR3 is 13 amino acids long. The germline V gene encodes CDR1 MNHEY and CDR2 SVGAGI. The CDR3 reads CASRRTVNTEAFF. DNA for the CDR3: TGTGCCAGCAGACGGACCGTGAACACTGAAGCTTTCTTT.

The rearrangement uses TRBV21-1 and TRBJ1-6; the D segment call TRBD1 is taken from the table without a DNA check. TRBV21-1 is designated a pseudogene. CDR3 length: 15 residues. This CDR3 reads CASSKEGVIGSPLHF. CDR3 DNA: TGTGCCAGCAGCAAAGAAGGGGTCATCGGTTCACCCCTCCACTTT.

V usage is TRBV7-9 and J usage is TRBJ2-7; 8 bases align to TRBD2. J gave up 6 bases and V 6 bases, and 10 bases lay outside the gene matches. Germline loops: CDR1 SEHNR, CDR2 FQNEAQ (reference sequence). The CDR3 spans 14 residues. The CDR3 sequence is CASRPAGTSGEQYF. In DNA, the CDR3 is TGTGCCAGCAGACCCGCCGGGACTAGTGGCGAGCAGTACTTC. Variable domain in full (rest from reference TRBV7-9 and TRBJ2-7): DTGVSQNPRHKITKRGQNVTFRCDPISEHNRLYWYRQTLGQGPEFLTYFQNEAQLEKSRLLSDRFSAERPKGSFSTLEIQRTEQGDSAMYLCASRPAGTSGEQYFGPGTRLTVT.

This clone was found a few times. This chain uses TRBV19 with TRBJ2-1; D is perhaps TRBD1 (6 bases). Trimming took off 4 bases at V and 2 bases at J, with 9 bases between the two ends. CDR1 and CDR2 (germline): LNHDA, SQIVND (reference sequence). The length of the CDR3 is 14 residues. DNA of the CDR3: TGTGCCAGTAGTAACGAGGGGGCCTACAATGAGCAGTTCTTC. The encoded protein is CASSNEGAYNEQFF.

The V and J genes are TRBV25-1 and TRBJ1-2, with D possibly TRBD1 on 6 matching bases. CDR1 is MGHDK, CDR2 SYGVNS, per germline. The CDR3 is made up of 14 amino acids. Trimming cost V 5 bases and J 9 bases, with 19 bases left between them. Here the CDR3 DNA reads TGTGCCAGCAGTAGAGGGGGGGGGAGGTATCGCTACACCTTC. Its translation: CASSRGGGRYRYTF.

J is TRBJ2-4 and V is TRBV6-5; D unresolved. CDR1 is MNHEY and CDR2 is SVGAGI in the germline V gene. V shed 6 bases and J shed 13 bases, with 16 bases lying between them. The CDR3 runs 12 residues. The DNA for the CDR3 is TGTGCCAGCAGAGGAAGATCGGGCGTACAGTACTTC. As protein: CASRGRSGVQYF.

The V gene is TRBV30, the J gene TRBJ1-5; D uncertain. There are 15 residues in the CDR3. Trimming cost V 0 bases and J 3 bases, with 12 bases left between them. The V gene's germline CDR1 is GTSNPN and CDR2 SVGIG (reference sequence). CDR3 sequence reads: CAWSVQDYNNQPQHF. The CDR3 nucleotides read TGTGCCTGGAGTGTACAAGACTACAACAATCAGCCCCAGCATTTT.

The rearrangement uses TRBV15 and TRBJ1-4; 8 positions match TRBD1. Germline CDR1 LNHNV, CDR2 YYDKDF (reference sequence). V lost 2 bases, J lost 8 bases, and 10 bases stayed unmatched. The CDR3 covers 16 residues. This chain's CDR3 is CATSRRNTGQGEKLFF. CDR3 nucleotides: TGTGCCACCAGCAGAAGAAACACCGGACAGGGAGAAAAACTGTTTTTT. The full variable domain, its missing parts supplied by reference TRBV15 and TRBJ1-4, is DAMVIQNPRYQVTQFGKPVTLSCSQTLNHNVMYWYQQKSSQAPKLLFHYYDKDFNNEADTPDNFQSRRPNTSFCFLDIRSPGLGDTAMYLCATSRRNTGQGEKLFFGSGTQLSVL.

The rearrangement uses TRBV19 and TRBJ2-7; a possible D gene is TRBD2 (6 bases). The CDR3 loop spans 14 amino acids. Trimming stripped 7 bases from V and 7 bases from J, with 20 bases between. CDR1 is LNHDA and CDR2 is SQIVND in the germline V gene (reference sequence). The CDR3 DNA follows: TGTGCCAGTACCGCATCGGGAGTATCGGCTGAGCAGTACTTC. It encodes CASTASGVSAEQYF.

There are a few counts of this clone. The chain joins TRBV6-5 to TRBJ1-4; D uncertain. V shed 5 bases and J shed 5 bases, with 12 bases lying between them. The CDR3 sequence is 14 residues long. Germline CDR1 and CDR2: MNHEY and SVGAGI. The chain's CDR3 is CASSPSAQNEKLFF. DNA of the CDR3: TGTGCCAGCAGTCCGAGTGCACAGAATGAAAAACTGTTTTTT.

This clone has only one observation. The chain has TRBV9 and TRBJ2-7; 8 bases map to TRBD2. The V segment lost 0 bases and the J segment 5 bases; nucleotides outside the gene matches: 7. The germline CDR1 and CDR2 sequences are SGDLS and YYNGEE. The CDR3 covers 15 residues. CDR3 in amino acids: CASSVGGLAGHEQYF. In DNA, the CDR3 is TGTGCCAGCAGCGTAGGGGGTCTAGCGGGCCACGAGCAGTACTTC.